The 3 T cell receptor beta chains below were found in one sample sequenced in a study of prognosis after radiotherapy for stage I lung cancer (dated by TCRdb to the early 2020s). Sequencing instrument: Illumina HiSeq 3000. The TCR beta CDR3 region was amplified from genomic DNA by two rounds of multiplex PCR. In the first round of PCR, primers specific to each TRBV and TRBJ gene were used, and the primer sequences are filed in Chinese patent CN105087789A. The public reads were reanalyzed by TCRdb: fastp trimming at Q25, MiXCR alignment, in-frame beta chains only. Each CDR3 protein gets just one entry, which takes the most common genes and DNA from the rows behind it. The sample table contains 20,000 or so distinct CDR3 sequences; only one count was recorded for about 26% of them. Roughly 22% of the sample is held by the ten biggest clonotypes. The specimen was PBMCs, collected before or after stereotactic body radiation therapy (not recorded which). The receptor set was obtained from a donor at least 50 years old with non-small cell lung cancer.

On this clonotype itself: At one end, the junction sequence differs from germline, possibly due to a read error. The V and J genes are TRBV11-3 and TRBJ2-2, with 11 bases aligning to TRBD2. Looked up from germline, CDR1 is SGHNT and CDR2 is YENEEA. The CDR3 is 15 residues long. CDR3 sequence: CVSSLGLADTGELLF. CDR3 nucleotides: TGTGTCAGCAGCTTGGGACTAGCGGATACCGGGGAGCTGCTTTTT.

In the case of this clonotype: The DNA is omitted, as the CDR3 cannot be located on it reliably, and the CDR3 follows TCRdb's listing. The rearrangement uses TRBV28 and TRBJ2-7; the DNA was not used to check the table's D call, TRBD1. The germline V gene encodes CDR1 MDHEN and CDR2 SYDVKM. The CDR3 is made up of 22 amino acids, end residues included. CDR3: CASTSHGYNEQFFGPGTHEQYF.

This clonotype was counted many times. The J gene is TRBJ2-5, the V gene TRBV3-1, with a possible D match to TRBD2 (6 bases). This CDR3 comprises 17 residues. Deletions cut 0 bases from V and 4 bases from J, with 18 bases between. From germline, CDR1 is LGHDT and CDR2 YNNKEL (reference sequence). The DNA of the CDR3 is TGTGCCAGCAGCCAAGAGGCGTGGCCGGGAGTTGTAGAGACCCAGTACTTC. Translated, it gives CASSQEAWPGVVETQYF.